This T cell receptor beta chain was recovered during a study of cytomegalovirus exposure and HLA in healthy donors. PCR amplification relied on 60 Vbeta primers (plus 13 Jbeta primers). The data were produced by immunoSEQ multiplex PCR, yet TCRdb's version contains in-frame clones alone and is incomplete. The sample lists fewer than 250,000 clones, almost 80% occurring once. The table lists this clone with a few counts. Its antigen is unknown. This CDR3 region has 16 residues. Germline CDR1 and CDR2: SGHTA and FQGNSA. The ends were cut back, 4 bases at V and 2 bases at J, with 17 bases in the middle. General study points: In vitro work confirmed that three CMV-associated chains recognize CMV antigens.

The sequence was obtained from a male donor in good health and CMV-seronegative. Material: PBMCs. This sequence joins TRBV7-2 and TRBJ2-5, with TRBD1 as a possible D gene (6 bases). CDR3 nucleotide sequence: TGTGCCAGCAGCTCACCACAGGGTTCACGACAAGAGACCCAGTACTTC. As protein: CASSSPQGSRQETQYF.